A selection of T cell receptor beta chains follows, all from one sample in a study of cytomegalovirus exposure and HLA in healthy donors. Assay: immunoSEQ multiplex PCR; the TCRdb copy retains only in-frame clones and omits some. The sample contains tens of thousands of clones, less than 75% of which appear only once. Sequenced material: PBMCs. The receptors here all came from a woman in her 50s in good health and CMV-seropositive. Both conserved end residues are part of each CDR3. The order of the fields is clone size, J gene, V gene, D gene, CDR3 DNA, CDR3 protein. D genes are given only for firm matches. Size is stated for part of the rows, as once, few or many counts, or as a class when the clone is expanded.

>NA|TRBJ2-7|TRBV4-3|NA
TGCGCCAGCAGCCAAGGGACAGTTCGCTCCTACGAGCAGTACTTC
CASSQGTVRSYEQYF
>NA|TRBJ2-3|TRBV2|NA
TGTGCCAACCTTAGACAGGTGATCACAGATACGCAGTATTTT
CANLRQVITDTQYF
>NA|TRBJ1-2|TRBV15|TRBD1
TGTGCCACCAGCAGAGATAGGGGCAGGGGGCTCCCTAGTTGGGGCTACACCTTC
CATSRDRGRGLPSWGYTF
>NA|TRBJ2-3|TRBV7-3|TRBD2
TGTGCCAGCAGCTTAGGTTCGACTAGCGGGAGGCGTTCCGATACGCAGTATTTT
CASSLGSTSGRRSDTQYF
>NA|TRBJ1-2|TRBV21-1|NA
TGTGCCAGCAGCAAAAGAATGGGAGTGGTTATAGATGGCTACACCTTC
CASSKRMGVVIDGYTF
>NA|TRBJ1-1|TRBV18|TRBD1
TGTGCCAGCTCACCACCTACAGGGGGACCGACTGAAGCTTTCTTT
CASSPPTGGPTEAFF
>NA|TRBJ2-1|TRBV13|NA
TGTGCCAGCAGCTTAGGGGGCTGGAATGAGCAGTTCTTC
CASSLGGWNEQFF
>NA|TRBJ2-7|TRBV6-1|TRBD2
TGTGCCAGCCTCCCCACCGGGACTAGACGGGAGCAGTACTTC
CASLPTGTRREQYF
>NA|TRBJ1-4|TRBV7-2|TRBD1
TGTGCCAGCAGCTTGGACAGGGGTAATGAAAAACTGTTTTTT
CASSLDRGNEKLFF
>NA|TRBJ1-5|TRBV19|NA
TGTGCCAGTAGTATCCGAGTAGTGCAGCCCCAGCATTTT
CASSIRVVQPQHF
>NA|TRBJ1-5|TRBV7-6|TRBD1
TGTGCCAGCAGCTTAGAAGGGGGCCGACAGCCCCAGCATTTT
CASSLEGGRQPQHF
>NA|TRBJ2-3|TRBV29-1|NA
TGCAGCGTCCTAGGGGGGCGGGGGAGCACAGATACGCAGTATTTT
CSVLGGRGSTDTQYF
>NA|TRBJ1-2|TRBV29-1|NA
TGCAGCGCTCGGGGAGGGACCGCAAACTATGGCTACACCTTC
CSARGGTANYGYTF
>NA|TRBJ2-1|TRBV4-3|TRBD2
TGCGCCAGCAGCCAAGTGGCGGGAGGAAATAGGAATGAGCAGTTCTTC
CASSQVAGGNRNEQFF
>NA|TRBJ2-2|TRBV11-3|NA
TGTGCCAGCAGCTCCCACAGCACCGGGGAGCTGTTTTTT
CASSSHSTGELFF
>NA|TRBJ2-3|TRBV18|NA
TGTGCCAGCTCACCACCGCAGAATCAGGCAGATACGCAGTATTTT
CASSPPQNQADTQYF
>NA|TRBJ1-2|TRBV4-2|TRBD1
TGTGCCAGCAGCCAGGGGACAGGGGTTGGGACCTATGGCTACACCTTC
CASSQGTGVGTYGYTF
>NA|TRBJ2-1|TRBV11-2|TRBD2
TGTGCCAGCAGCTTACCCAGGACTAGCGGGAGGGCCGGGAATGAGCAGTTCTTC
CASSLPRTSGRAGNEQFF
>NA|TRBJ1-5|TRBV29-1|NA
TGCAGCGTTACGGGGGGCGGCAATCAGCCCCAGCATTTT
CSVTGGGNQPQHF
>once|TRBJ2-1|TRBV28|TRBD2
TGTGCCAGCACCTACAGGACTAGCGGGAGTAGGAATGAGCAGTTCTTC
CASTYRTSGSRNEQFF
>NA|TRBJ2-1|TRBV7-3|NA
TGTGCCAGCAGTATAGGGGGCTCCTACAATGAGCAGTTCTTC
CASSIGGSYNEQFF
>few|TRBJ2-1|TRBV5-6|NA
TGTGCCAGCAGCTCCACGGGGTTCTCCTACAATGAGCAGTTCTTC
CASSSTGFSYNEQFF
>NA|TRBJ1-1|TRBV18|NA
TGTGCCAGCTCACCGTTTGGGACTTCCAGCCCGAACACTGAAGCTTTCTTT
CASSPFGTSSPNTEAFF
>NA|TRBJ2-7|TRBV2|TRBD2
TGTGCCAGCAGTGAGCGGGAGAAGTACCTCGGCGAGCAGTACTTC
CASSEREKYLGEQYF
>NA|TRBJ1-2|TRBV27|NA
TGTGCCAGCAGTATGGCCGGGGGAAACTATGGCTACACCTTC
CASSMAGGNYGYTF
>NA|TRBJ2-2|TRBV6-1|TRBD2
TGTGCCACCCGGGGACAGCGGGGGGGCACCGGGGAGCTGTTTTTT
CATRGQRGGTGELFF
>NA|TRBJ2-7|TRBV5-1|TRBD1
TGCGCCAGCAGCGCGAACCCCGGGACAGGGGTTAACGAGCAGTACTTC
CASSANPGTGVNEQYF
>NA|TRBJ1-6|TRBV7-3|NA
TGTGCCAGCAGCTTACAGAATAATTCACCCCTCCACTTT
CASSLQNNSPLHF
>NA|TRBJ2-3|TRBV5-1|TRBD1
TGCGCCAGCAGAAAGCAGGGGGCCACAGATACGCAGTATTTT
CASRKQGATDTQYF
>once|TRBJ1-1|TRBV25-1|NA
TGTGCCAGCAGTGAACTAGGGAGCACTGAAGCTTTCTTT
CASSELGSTEAFF
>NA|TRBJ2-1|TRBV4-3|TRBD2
TGCGCCAGCAGCCAAGAAGGCGGGGGGGTCTACAATGAGCAGTTCTTC
CASSQEGGGVYNEQFF
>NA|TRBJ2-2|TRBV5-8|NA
TGTGCCAGCAGCTTGACATGGACCGGGGAGCTGTTTTTT
CASSLTWTGELFF
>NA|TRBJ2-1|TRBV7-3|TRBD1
TGTGCCAGCAGCTTAGACAGGGGCGGTGAGCAGTTCTTC
CASSLDRGGEQFF
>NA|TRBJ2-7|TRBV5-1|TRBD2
TGCGCCAGCAGCTTGGTGGCTAGCGGGTCCGAGCAGTACTTC
CASSLVASGSEQYF
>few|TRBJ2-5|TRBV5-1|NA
TGCGCCAGCAGCTTGGAAGGGGGAGAGACCCAGTACTTC
CASSLEGGETQYF
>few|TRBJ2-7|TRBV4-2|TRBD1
TGTGCCAGCAGCCAAGATTATCTGGACAGGGGATTAATCTACGAGCAGTACTTC
CASSQDYLDRGLIYEQYF
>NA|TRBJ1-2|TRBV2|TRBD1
TGTGCCAGCACCCTAACAGGGGCTTTAGGCTACACCTTC
CASTLTGALGYTF
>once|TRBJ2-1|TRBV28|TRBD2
TGTGCCAGCAGTTTACTGGCTAGCGGGAGTTTGTACAATGAGCAGTTCTTC
CASSLLASGSLYNEQFF
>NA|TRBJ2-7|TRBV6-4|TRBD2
TGTGCCAGCAGTCCTCCCGGGACTAGGAGCTACGAGCAGTACTTC
CASSPPGTRSYEQYF
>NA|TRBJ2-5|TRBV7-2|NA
TGTGCCAGCAGCTTAGCCGGGGTTCGAGAGACCCAGTACTTC
CASSLAGVRETQYF
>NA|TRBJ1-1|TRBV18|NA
TGTGCCAGCTCGCGGGACGTGGGGCAAACTGAAGCTTTCTTT
CASSRDVGQTEAFF
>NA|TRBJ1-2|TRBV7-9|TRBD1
TGTGCCAGCAGCTCTAACAGGGGGCCCACGGGGGGCTACACCTTC
CASSSNRGPTGGYTF
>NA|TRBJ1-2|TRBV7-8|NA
TGTGCCAGCAGCTCCGCGGCACTTGGCTACACCTTC
CASSSAALGYTF
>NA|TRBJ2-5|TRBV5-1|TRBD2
TGCGCCAGCAGCCCGGGACTAGCGGGACAAGAGACCCAGTACTTC
CASSPGLAGQETQYF
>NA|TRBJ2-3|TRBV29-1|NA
TGCAGCGTTGAAAGGGGGAGAGATACGCAGTATTTT
CSVERGRDTQYF
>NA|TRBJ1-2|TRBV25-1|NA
TGTGCCAGCAGTGAAGATCCGAGATATGGCTACACCTTC
CASSEDPRYGYTF
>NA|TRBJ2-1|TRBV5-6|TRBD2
TGTGCCAGCAGCTCGACTCGGGGGGGGAGTGAGCAGTTCTTC
CASSSTRGGSEQFF
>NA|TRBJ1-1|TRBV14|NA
TGTGCCAGCAGCCTCAGTCTTATAACTGAAGCTTTCTTT
CASSLSLITEAFF
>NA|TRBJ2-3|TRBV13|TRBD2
TGTGCCAGCAGCTTGGGGACTAGCGGCTTCACAGATACGCAGTATTTT
CASSLGTSGFTDTQYF
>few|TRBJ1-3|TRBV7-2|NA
TGTGCCAGCGGCGCAGGGACTTGGCGAAACACCATATATTTT
CASGAGTWRNTIYF
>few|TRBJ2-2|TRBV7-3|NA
TGTGCCAGCAGCTCTCGGGGGTACACCGGGGAGCTGTTTTTT
CASSSRGYTGELFF
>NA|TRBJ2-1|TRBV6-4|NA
TGTGCCAGCAGCGCGGGACGGGACAATGAGCAGTTCTTC
CASSAGRDNEQFF
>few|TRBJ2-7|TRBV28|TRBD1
TGTGCCAGCAGTTTGCCCCGGGACAGGGAATATCTCATAGGCTCCTACGAGCAGTACTTC
CASSLPRDREYLIGSYEQYF
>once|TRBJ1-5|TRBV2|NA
TGTGCCAGCAGTTACCGGGGTACCAGTCAGCCCCAGCATTTT
CASSYRGTSQPQHF
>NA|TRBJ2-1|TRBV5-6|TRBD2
TGTGCCAGCAGCTCATTCGGGACTAGCGGGATAGGAGAGCAGTTCTTC
CASSSFGTSGIGEQFF